This entry lists 9 T cell receptor beta chains sequenced from one sample in a study of blood T cell repertoires in COVID-19. Data came from immunoSEQ multiplex PCR; TCRdb stores just in-frame clones and leaves some out. The data show around 25,000 clones, over 75% seen once. Sequenced material: peripheral blood. These receptors all stem from a woman aged 45-59 years with active COVID-19.

The rearrangement uses TRBV13 and TRBJ2-7; D gene ambiguous. With 1 base removed from V and 1 base from J, the gap between germline ends came to 11 bases. There are 15 residues in the CDR3. Germline V gene data show CDR1 as PRHDT and CDR2 as FYEKMQ (reference sequence). CDR3 bases: TGTGCCAGCAGCTTAGCCTCAGGCCGGTCCTACGAGCAGTACTTC. Protein: CASSLASGRSYEQYF.

This sequence joins TRBV28 and TRBJ2-2, with TRBD2 as a possible D gene (6 bases). The germline gives CDR1 MDHEN, CDR2 SYDVKM. Trimming cost V 11 bases and J 5 bases, with 15 bases left between them. The CDR3 totals 13 residues. As DNA, the CDR3 is TGTGCCCGACCGAGGGGAGGTACCGGGGAGCTGTTTTTT. It yields the protein CARPRGGTGELFF.

The chain employs TRBV29-1 and TRBJ2-2; 8 nucleotides match TRBD2. The CDR3 contains 15 residues. Unmatched junction bases numbered 8, after V lost 6 bases and J lost 2 bases. CDR1 and CDR2 from the germline V gene are SQVTM and ANQGSEA. CDR3 nucleotides: TGCAGCGTGGAGATTAGCGGGACTAACACCGGGGAGCTGTTTTTT. Its protein is CSVEISGTNTGELFF.

This chain links TRBV24-1 with TRBJ2-7; 7 nucleotides line up with TRBD1. J gave up 3 bases and V 4 bases, and 8 bases lay outside the gene matches. The V gene's germline CDR1 is KGHDR and CDR2 SFDVKD. The CDR3 contains 15 residues. The CDR3 sequence: CATSEPRDRHYEQYF. CDR3 sequence (DNA): TGTGCCACCAGTGAACCCCGGGACAGACACTACGAGCAGTACTTC.

The rearrangement joins TRBV19 to TRBJ2-3, with D perhaps matching TRBD1 (6 bases). This CDR3 has 15 residues. V was trimmed by 3 bases and J by 4 bases, leaving 14 bases between them. Germline-derived CDR1 and CDR2 are LNHDA and SQIVND (reference sequence). The chain's CDR3 is CASSIRTEGPDTQYF. For the CDR3, the DNA is TGTGCCAGTAGTATCCGGACAGAGGGACCAGATACGCAGTATTTT. The full variable domain, its missing parts supplied by reference TRBV19 and TRBJ2-3, is DGGITQSPKYLFRKEGQNVTLSCEQNLNHDAMYWYRQDPGQGLRLIYYSQIVNDFQKGDIAEGYSVSREKKESFPLTVTSAQKNPTAFYLCASSIRTEGPDTQYFGPGTRLTVL.

The sample holds one count of this clone. The rearrangement links TRBV18 to TRBJ2-4, with D unclear. V lost 2 bases and J 0 bases, leaving 8 bases between the germline ends. Germline loops: CDR1 KGHSH, CDR2 LQKENI. The CDR3 loop spans 15 amino acids. The CDR3 here is CASSPLGGAKNIQYF. CDR3 coding DNA: TGTGCCAGCTCACCATTAGGCGGAGCCAAAAACATTCAGTACTTC. The full variable domain, with the rest looked up from reference TRBV18 and TRBJ2-4, is NAGVMQNPRHLVRRRGQEARLRCSPMKGHSHVYWYRQLPEEGLKFMVYLQKENIIDESGMPKERFSAEFPKEGPSILRIQQVVRGDSAAYFCASSPLGGAKNIQYFGAGTRLSVL.

The rearrangement links TRBV19 to TRBJ2-7; D perhaps matches TRBD1 (6 bases). Deletions cut 2 bases from V and 5 bases from J, with 10 bases between. The CDR3 has 13 amino acids. Germline V CDR1 and CDR2: LNHDA, SQIVND (reference sequence). As DNA, the CDR3 is TGTGCCAGTAGTATATGGGGGCTGAACGAGCAGTACTTC. It specifies CASSIWGLNEQYF.

The rearrangement joins TRBV28 to TRBJ2-5; D is undetermined. The CDR3 spans 14 residues. Germline V gene sequence: CDR1 MDHEN, CDR2 SYDVKM. V was pared by 4 bases and J by 2 bases, with 11 bases between. The CDR3 bases are TGTGCCAGCAGTTCCCCTAACCCACAAGAGACCCAGTACTTC. This codes for CASSSPNPQETQYF.

The rearrangement links TRBV4-1 to TRBJ2-1; 7 bases line up with TRBD2. The germline CDR1 and CDR2 sequences are MGHRA and YSYEKL. J was trimmed by 2 bases and V by 0 bases; bases with no gene match: 4. The CDR3 has 16 amino acids. The CDR3, as DNA: TGCGCCAGCAGCCAAGATCGCGGACTAGCCTACAATGAGCAGTTCTTC. As protein: CASSQDRGLAYNEQFF.